This TCR beta chain was captured in a study of shared clonotypes between healthy human individuals. The naive CD8 population came from CD45RO-negative cells selected for CCR7, without terminally differentiated effector memory CD45RA+ cells. Recent acute infections and vaccinations were absent in the healthy HIV-negative adult donors. Study findings and constraints: Despite large depth, rarefaction showed incomplete sorted-subset sequencing.

Germline CDR1 reads SNHLY; CDR2 reads FYNNEI. This CDR3 comprises 11 residues. As concerns this clone: Its target is not known.

Genomic DNA (from each subset) was split evenly across several immunoSEQ plates. In replicate PCRs of sorted subsets, around 200 ng DNA, roughly 31,000 T cell genomes, was used. Clones were sequenced by immunoSEQ multiplex PCR, and TCRdb holds only the in-frame ones, with some missing. The profile shows hundreds of thousands of clones, about 96% of them singletons. V is TRBV2 and J is TRBJ2-3; no firm D call. This clonotype originated in a woman in her 30s in good health. Source material: naive CD8+ T cells sorted from blood. The DNA for the CDR3 is TGTCTCTGGGTTTTGGCAGATACGCAGTATTTT. Encoded protein: CLWVLADTQYF.